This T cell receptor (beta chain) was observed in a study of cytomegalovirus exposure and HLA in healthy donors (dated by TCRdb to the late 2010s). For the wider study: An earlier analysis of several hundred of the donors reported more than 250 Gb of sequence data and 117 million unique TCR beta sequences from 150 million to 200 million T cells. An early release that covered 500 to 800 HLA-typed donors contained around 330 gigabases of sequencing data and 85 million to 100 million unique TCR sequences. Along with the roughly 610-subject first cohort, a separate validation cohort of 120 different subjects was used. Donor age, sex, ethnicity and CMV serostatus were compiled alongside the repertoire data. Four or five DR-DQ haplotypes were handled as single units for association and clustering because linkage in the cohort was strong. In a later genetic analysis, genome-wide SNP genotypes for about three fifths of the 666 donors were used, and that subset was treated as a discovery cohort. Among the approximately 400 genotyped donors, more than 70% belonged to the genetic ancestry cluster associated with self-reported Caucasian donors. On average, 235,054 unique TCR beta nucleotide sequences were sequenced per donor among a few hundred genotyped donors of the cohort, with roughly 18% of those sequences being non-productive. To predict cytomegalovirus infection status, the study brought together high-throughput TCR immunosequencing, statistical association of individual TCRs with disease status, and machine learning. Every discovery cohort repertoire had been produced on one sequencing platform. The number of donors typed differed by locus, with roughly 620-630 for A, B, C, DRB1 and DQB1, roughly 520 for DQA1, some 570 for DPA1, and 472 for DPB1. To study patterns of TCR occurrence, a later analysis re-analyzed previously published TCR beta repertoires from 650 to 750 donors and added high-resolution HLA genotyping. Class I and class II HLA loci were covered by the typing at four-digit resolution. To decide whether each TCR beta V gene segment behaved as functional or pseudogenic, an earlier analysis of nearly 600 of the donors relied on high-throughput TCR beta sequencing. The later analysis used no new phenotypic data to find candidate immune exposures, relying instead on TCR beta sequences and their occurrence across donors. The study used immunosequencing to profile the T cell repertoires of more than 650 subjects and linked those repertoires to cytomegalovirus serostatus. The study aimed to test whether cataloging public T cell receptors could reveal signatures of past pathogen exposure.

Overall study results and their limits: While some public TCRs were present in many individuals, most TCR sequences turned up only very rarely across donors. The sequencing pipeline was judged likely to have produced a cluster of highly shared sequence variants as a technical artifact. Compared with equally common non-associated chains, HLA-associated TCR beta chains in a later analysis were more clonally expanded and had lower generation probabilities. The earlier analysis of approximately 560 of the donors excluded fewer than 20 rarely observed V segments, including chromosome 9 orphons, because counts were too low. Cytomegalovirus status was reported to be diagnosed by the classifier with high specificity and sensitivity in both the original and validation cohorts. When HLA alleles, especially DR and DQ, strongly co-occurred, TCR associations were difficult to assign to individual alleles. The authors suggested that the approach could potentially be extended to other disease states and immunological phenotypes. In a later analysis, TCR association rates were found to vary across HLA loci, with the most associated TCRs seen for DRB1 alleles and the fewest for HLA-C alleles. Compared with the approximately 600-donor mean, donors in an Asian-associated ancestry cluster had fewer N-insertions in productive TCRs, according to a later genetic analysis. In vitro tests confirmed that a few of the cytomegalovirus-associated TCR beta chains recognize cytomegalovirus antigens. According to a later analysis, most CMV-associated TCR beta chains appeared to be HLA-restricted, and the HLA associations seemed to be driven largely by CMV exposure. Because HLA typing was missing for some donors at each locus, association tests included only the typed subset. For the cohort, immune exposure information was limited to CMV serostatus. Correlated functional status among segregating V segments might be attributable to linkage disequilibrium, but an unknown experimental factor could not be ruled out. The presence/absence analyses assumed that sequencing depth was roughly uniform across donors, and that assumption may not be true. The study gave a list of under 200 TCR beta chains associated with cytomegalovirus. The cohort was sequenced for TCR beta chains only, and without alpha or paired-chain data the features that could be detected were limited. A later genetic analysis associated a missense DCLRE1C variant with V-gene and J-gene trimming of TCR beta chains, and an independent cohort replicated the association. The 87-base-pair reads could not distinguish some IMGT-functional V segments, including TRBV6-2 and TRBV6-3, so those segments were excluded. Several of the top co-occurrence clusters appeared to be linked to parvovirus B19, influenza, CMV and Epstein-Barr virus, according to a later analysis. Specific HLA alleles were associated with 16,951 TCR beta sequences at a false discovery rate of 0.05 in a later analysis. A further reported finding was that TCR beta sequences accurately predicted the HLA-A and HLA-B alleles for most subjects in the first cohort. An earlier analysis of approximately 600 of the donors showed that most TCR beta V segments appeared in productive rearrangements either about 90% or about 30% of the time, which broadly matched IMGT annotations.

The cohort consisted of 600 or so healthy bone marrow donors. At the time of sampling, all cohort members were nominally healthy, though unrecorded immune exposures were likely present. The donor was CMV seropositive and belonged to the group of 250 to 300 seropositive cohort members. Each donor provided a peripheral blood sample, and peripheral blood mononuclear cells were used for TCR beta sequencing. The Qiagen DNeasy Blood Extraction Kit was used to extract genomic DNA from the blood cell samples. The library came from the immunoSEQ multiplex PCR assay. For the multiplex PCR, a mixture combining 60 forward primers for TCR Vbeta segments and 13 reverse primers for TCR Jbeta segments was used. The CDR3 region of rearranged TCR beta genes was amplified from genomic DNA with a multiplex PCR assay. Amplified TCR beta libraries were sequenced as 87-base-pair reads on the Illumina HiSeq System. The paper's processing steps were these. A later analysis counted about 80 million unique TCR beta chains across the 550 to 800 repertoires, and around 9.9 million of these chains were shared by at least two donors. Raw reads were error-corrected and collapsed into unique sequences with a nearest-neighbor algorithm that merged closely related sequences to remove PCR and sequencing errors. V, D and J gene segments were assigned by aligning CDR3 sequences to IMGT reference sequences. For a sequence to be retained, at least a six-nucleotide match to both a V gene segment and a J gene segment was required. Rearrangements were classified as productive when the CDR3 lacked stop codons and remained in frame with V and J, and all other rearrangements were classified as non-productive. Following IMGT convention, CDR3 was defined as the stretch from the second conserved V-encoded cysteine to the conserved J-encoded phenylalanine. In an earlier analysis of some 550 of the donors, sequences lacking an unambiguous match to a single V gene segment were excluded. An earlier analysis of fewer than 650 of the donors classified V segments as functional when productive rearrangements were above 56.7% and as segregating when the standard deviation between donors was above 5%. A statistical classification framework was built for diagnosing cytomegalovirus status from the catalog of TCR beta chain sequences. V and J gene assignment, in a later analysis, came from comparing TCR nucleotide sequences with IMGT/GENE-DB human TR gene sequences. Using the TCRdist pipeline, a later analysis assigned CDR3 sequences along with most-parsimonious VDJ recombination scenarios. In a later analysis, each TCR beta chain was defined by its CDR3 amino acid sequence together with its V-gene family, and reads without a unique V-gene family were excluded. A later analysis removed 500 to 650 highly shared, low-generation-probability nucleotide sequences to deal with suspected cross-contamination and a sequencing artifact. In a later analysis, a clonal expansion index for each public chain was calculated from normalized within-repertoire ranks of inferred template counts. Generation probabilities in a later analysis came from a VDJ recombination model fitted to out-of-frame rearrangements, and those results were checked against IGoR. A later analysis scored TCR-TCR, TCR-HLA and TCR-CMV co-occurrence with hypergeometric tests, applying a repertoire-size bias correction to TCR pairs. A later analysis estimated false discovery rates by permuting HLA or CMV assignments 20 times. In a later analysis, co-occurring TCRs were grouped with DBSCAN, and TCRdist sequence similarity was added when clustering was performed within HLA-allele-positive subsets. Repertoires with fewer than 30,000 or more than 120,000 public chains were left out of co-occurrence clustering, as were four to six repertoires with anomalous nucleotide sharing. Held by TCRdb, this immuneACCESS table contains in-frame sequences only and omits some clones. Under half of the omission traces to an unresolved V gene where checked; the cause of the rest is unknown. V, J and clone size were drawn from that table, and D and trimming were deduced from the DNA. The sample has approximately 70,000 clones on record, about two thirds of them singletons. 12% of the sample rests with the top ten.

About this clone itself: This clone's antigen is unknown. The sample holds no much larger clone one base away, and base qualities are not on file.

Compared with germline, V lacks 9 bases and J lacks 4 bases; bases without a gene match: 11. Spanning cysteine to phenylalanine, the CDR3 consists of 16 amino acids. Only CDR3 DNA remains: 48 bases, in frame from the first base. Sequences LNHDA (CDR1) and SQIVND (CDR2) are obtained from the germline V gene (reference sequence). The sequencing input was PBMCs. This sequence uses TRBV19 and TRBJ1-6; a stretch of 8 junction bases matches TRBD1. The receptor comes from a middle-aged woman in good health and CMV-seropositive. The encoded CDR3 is CARGDRRIKYNSPLHF. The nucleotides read TGTGCCAGGGGGGACAGGAGAATAAAATATAATTCACCCCTCCACTTT. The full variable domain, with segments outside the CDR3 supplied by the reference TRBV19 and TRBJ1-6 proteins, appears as DGGITQSPKYLFRKEGQNVTLSCEQNLNHDAMYWYRQDPGQGLRLIYYSQIVNDFQKGDIAEGYSVSREKKESFPLTVTSAQKNPTAFYLCARGDRRIKYNSPLHFGNGTRLTVT.